The present TCR beta chain was sequenced within a study of T cell clonotyping in hematopoietic cell transplantation. Sequencing was performed with immunoSEQ multiplex PCR; in TCRdb, only in-frame clones are kept and a portion is missing. Here the sample spans around 25,000 clones, roughly 95% being singletons. Trimming left V 6 bases short and J 6 bases short, with 6 bases between. The length of the CDR3 is 11 residues. The germline V gene encodes CDR1 MNHEY and CDR2 SVGAGI. The rearrangement joins TRBV6-5 to TRBJ2-1; D uncertain. The sequencing sample was made of peripheral blood mononuclear cells. The receptor's source is a man aged 45 to 65 in good health. Some clones in this sample may be carry-over from other donors' samples. DNA for the CDR3: TGTGCCAGCAGCGATTCCAATGAGCAGTTCTTC. The encoded protein is CASSDSNEQFF.